One and the same sample provided the 26 T cell receptor beta chains below, sequenced in a study of neurological immune-mediated disorders. TCRdb passed the 5' RACE reads through MiXCR, listing each CDR3 protein once. The table includes around 71,000 distinct CDR3 sequences, around 13% detected once. Time point here: longitudinal time-point 1 (baseline). The sample consisted of PBMCs. Source of these receptors: a female donor with HTLV-1-associated myelopathy (HAM/TSP).

This clonotype was counted ten times or more. The chain carries TRBV2 and TRBJ1-1; D perhaps matches TRBD1 (6 bases). Between the trimmed V and J ends, which lost 1 base and 12 bases, there was a span of 15 bases. The germline V gene encodes CDR1 SNHLY and CDR2 FYNNEI. The length of the CDR3 is 13 residues. CDR3 DNA sequence: TGTGCCAGCAGTGAAGGGCAGGGGATTATGACTTTCTTT. Translated, it gives CASSEGQGIMTFF.

This clonotype was recorded a few times. The chain has TRBV6-5 and TRBJ2-2; tentative D call: TRBD2 (6 bases). CDR1 and CDR2 (germline): MNHEY, SVGAGI. This CDR3 is 15 amino acids long. Between the trimmed V and J ends, which lost 2 bases and 2 bases, there was a span of 9 bases. This chain's CDR3 is CASSYGGINTGELFF. CDR3 DNA: TGTGCCAGCAGTTACGGAGGGATTAACACCGGGGAGCTGTTTTTT.

Ten or more counts support this clonotype. The chain has TRBV28 and TRBJ2-1, with D possibly matching TRBD1 (5 bases). The CDR3 is made up of 12 amino acids. Trimming stripped 6 bases from V and 7 bases from J, with 10 bases between. Germline CDR1 reads MDHEN; CDR2 reads SYDVKM. CDR3 sequence reads: CASRKRGNEQFF. CDR3 DNA: TGTGCCAGCAGGAAAAGGGGTAATGAGCAGTTCTTC.

The chain recombines TRBV6-1 with TRBJ1-2, with TRBD1 matching over 9 bases. This CDR3 region has 14 residues. The trim removed 6 bases at V and 4 bases at J, leaving 6 bases unmatched. Germline CDR1 reads MNHNS; CDR2 reads SASEGT. The CDR3 protein is CASRQGASIYGYTF. CDR3 nucleotides: TGTGCCAGCAGACAGGGGGCGTCCATCTATGGCTACACCTTC.

Many counts were recorded for this clonotype. The chain employs TRBV4-2 and TRBJ1-4; a weak D match, TRBD1 (5 bases). CDR1 and CDR2 from the germline V gene are LGHNA and YNFKEQ. The CDR3 runs 15 residues. V dropped 1 base and J dropped 7 bases, with 13 bases sitting between them. The CDR3, as DNA: TGTGCCAGCAGCCAAGCGGCAGGGAAGGCTGAAAAACTGTTTTTT. Protein sequence: CASSQAAGKAEKLFF.

Many counts were recorded for this clonotype. The chain uses TRBV6-5 and TRBJ2-1; D is unclear. Per the germline V gene, CDR1 is MNHEY and CDR2 is SVGAGI. Trimming left V 4 bases short and J 8 bases short, with 21 bases between. The CDR3 spans 16 residues. Written as DNA, the CDR3 is TGTGCCAGCAGTTCACATCGCCGGGTCCGCGAGGATGAGCAGTTCTTC. This sequence encodes CASSSHRRVREDEQFF.

This clonotype was observed a few times. This chain connects TRBV7-9 to TRBJ2-5; a weak D match, TRBD2 (5 bases). Germline lookup yields CDR1 SEHNR and CDR2 FQNEAQ (reference sequence). This CDR3 is built from 14 residues. V dropped 11 bases and J dropped 5 bases, with 21 bases sitting between them. In nucleotides, the CDR3 is TGTGCCTACGAACGGGCGGGCCTGCCTGAGACCCAGTACTTC. It is translated as CAYERAGLPETQYF.

This clonotype occurred many times. This chain connects TRBV7-9 to TRBJ1-2, with D maybe TRBD1 (5 bases). The CDR3 length is 14 residues. Germline V gives CDR1 SEHNR, CDR2 FQNEAQ (reference sequence). V lost 2 bases and J lost 3, with 10 bases in between. The DNA of the CDR3 is TGTGCCAGCAGCTTAAGGGGTATTGACTATGGCTACACCTTC. Its protein is CASSLRGIDYGYTF.

This clonotype was picked up many times. At one boundary the junction diverges from the germline segment, which might be a read error. The chain carries TRBV20-1 and TRBJ2-3, with TRBD2 identical over 12 bases. Germline lookup yields CDR1 DFQATT and CDR2 SNEGSKA (reference sequence). There are 13 residues in the CDR3. The CDR3 bases are TGCAGTCCTAGCGGGGGGGCACAGAATACGCAGTATTTT. It is translated as CSPSGGAQNTQYF.

This clonotype was detected ten times or more. This chain uses TRBV10-3 with TRBJ2-3, with unresolved D. Per the germline V gene, CDR1 is ENHRY and CDR2 is SYGVKD. Trimming left V 5 bases short and J 2 bases short, with 5 bases between. The CDR3 contains 12 residues. In nucleotides, the CDR3 is TGTGCCATCAGTATCGACACAGATACGCAGTATTTT. Translation gives CAISIDTDTQYF.

This clonotype was observed once. This may stem from a read error, because a much larger clone lies one nucleotide away. The J gene is TRBJ1-2, the V gene TRBV5-5; no reliable D call. Trimming stripped 3 bases from V and 7 bases from J, with 13 bases between. Germline CDR1 SGHKS, CDR2 YYEKEE (reference sequence). This CDR3 region has 13 residues. The chain's CDR3 is CASSSVGYFGYTF. The CDR3, as DNA: TGTGCCAGCAGCTCGGTCGGCTACTTTGGCTACACCTTC.

This clonotype has at least ten counts. The V gene is TRBV3-1, the J gene TRBJ2-7; TRBD1 agrees at 7 bases. The CDR3 spans 16 residues. Germline values: CDR1 LGHDT, CDR2 YNNKEL (reference sequence). V trimming: 0 bases; J trimming: 2 bases; junction bases outside the gene matches: 7. In DNA, the CDR3 is TGTGCCAGCAGCCAAGACACTACAGGGGCTCCCTACGAGCAGTACTTC. This encodes CASSQDTTGAPYEQYF.

This clonotype occurred many times. The chain carries TRBV12-3 or TRBV12-4 and TRBJ2-3; D gene ambiguous. Trimming took off 3 bases at V and 1 base at J, with 8 bases between the two ends. The CDR3 sequence is 14 residues long. The CDR3 is CASSFSRGTDTQYF. CDR3 nucleotides: TGTGCCAGCAGTTTTAGTCGGGGCACAGATACGCAGTATTTT.

The table lists this clonotype with many counts. This chain uses TRBV4-1 with TRBJ2-7, with TRBD2 matching 10 bases. CDR3 length: 16 amino acids. Germline lookup yields CDR1 MGHRA and CDR2 YSYEKL. Trimming removed 0 bases from V and 3 bases from J; junction bases left unmatched: 5. CDR3 coding DNA: TGCGCCAGCAGCCAAGATTCTAGCGGGGGTGGCTACGAGCAGTACTTC. Translated, it gives CASSQDSSGGGYEQYF.

There are many counts of this clonotype. V is TRBV12-3 or TRBV12-4 and J is TRBJ2-3; tentatively, D is TRBD2 (6 bases). With 10 bases removed from V and 0 bases from J, the gap between germline ends came to 23 bases. The CDR3 spans 17 residues. The CDR3 is CATHQEGRKLSTDTQYF. CDR3 in DNA: TGTGCCACCCACCAGGAGGGGAGAAAGCTTAGCACAGATACGCAGTATTTT.

This clonotype came up many times. The chain couples TRBV5-1 to TRBJ2-2, with TRBD1 as a possible D gene (5 bases). Germline CDR1 and CDR2: SGHRS and YFSETQ. V gave up 4 bases and J gave up 7 bases, with 20 bases separating them. CDR3 length: 16 residues. CDR3 amino acids: CASSQTSGRVGGELFF. In DNA, the CDR3 is TGCGCCAGCAGCCAAACCTCGGGCAGGGTCGGCGGGGAGCTGTTTTTT.

This clonotype was recorded many times. The gene calls are TRBV7-3 and TRBJ2-1; maybe TRBD2 (5 bases). Germline V CDR1 and CDR2: SGHTA, FQGTGA. The V gene lost 1 base and the J gene lost 4 bases, with 17 bases spanning the gap. The CDR3 totals 17 residues. CDR3 sequence: CASSLNLGSGRYNEQFF. Written as DNA, the CDR3 is TGTGCCAGCAGCTTAAATTTGGGCAGCGGAAGGTACAATGAGCAGTTCTTC.

To note about this clonotype: A read error may explain this, as a much larger clone is one base away. The chain is built from TRBV10-3 and TRBJ2-3, with TRBD1 matching 7 bases. CDR1 is ENHRY, CDR2 SYGVKD, per germline. The length of the CDR3 is 14 residues. The CDR3, as DNA: TGTTCCATCTCTAAGACAGGGCCGGCCGATACGCAGTATTTT. The encoded protein is CSISKTGPADTQYF.

This clonotype has at least ten counts. The chain is built from TRBV20-1 and TRBJ2-7; 9 nucleotides match TRBD1. There are 14 residues in the CDR3. CDR1 and CDR2 (germline): DFQATT, SNEGSKA (reference sequence). The V gene end was trimmed by 5 bases and the J gene end by 9 bases; junction bases not matched to a gene: 14. Written as DNA, the CDR3 is TGCAGTGCTCGAACAGGGGGCCCCGGGACGGGGCAGTACTTC. It codes for CSARTGGPGTGQYF.

The table lists this clonotype with many counts. The chain joins TRBV5-1 to TRBJ2-1, with 10 bases fitting TRBD1. Germline assignment: CDR1 SGHRS and CDR2 YFSETQ. J lost 9 bases, V lost 8 bases, and 11 bases had no gene match. The CDR3 spans 14 residues. CDR3 bases: TGCGCCAGGGACGGGACAGGGGTAATTGGTGAGCAGTTCTTC. It specifies CARDGTGVIGEQFF.

This clonotype was detected many times. The chain is built from TRBV20-1 and TRBJ2-5; perhaps TRBD2 as D (6 bases). Looked up from germline, CDR1 is DFQATT and CDR2 is SNEGSKA (reference sequence). There are 15 residues in the CDR3. Trimming left V 1 base short and J 0 bases short, with 12 bases between. The CDR3 nucleotides are TGCAGTGCTAGAGTCTCCGGAGGGTACCAAGAGACCCAGTACTTC. Protein: CSARVSGGYQETQYF.

This clonotype is categorized as medium-sized (0.01 to 0.1%). The V call is TRBV4-1, the J call TRBJ2-2; 13 positions match TRBD2. The germline V gene encodes CDR1 MGHRA and CDR2 YSYEKL. V shed 3 bases, J shed 3 bases, and the junction held 4 bases outside the gene matches. CDR3 size: 17 residues. Written as DNA, the CDR3 is TGCGCCAGCAGCCACGTTGGGACTAGCGGGGACACCGGGGAGCTGTTTTTT. Its translation is CASSHVGTSGDTGELFF.

The chain recombines TRBV7-2 with TRBJ2-7, with D possibly matching TRBD1 (6 bases). Germline loops: CDR1 SGHTA, CDR2 FQGNSA. With 0 bases removed from V and 4 bases from J, the gap between germline ends came to 25 bases. This CDR3 is 19 amino acids long. The CDR3 sequence is CASSLAQRGSYGFTYEQYF. The DNA of the CDR3 is TGTGCCAGCAGCTTAGCGCAGAGGGGGTCTTACGGATTCACATACGAGCAGTACTTC. The full variable domain, rest sourced from reference TRBV7-2 and TRBJ2-7, is GAGVSQSPSNKVTEKGKDVELRCDPISGHTALYWYRQSLGQGLEFLIYFQGNSAPDKSGLPSDRFSAERTGGSVSTLTIQRTQQEDSAVYLCASSLAQRGSYGFTYEQYFGPGTRLTVT.

This clonotype showed up many times. V usage is TRBV10-3 and J usage is TRBJ2-1; 9 nucleotides align to TRBD2. Germline V lookup: CDR1 ENHRY, CDR2 SYGVKD. V dropped 5 bases and J dropped 9; count of bases not matched to a gene: 5. This CDR3 has 13 residues. In DNA form, the CDR3 reads TGTGCCATCAGTCAAGCGGGGGGCGGTGAGCAGTTCTTC. Translated, it gives CAISQAGGGEQFF.

In DNA, the CDR3 is TGTGCCACCGGGTCGGGGTCGGATACGCAGTATTTT. It codes for CATGSGSDTQYF. The rearrangement links TRBV24-1 to TRBJ2-3, with TRBD2 as a possible D gene (5 bases). The CDR3 extends over 12 amino acids. V lost 9 bases and J lost 6, with 12 bases in between. Germline CDR1 KGHDR, CDR2 SFDVKD.

This clonotype was found many times. The chain is built from TRBV7-2 and TRBJ2-1; 7 nucleotides match TRBD2. V shed 5 bases, J shed 8 bases, and the junction held 12 bases outside the gene matches. There are 15 residues in the CDR3. Germline CDR1 reads SGHTA; CDR2 reads FQGNSA. The CDR3: CASSPAGTPGYEQFF. CDR3 nucleotides: TGTGCCAGCAGCCCAGCGGGGACCCCGGGGTATGAGCAGTTCTTC.